A selection of T cell receptor beta chains follows, all from one sample in a study of cytomegalovirus exposure and HLA in healthy donors. Produced via immunoSEQ multiplex PCR; TCRdb's table is partial and in-frame only. The table has about 160,000 clones, just under 85% seen once. Sequenced input: PBMCs. The receptors shown here come from a man in his thirties or forties in good health and CMV-seropositive. The CDR3 runs from the conserved cysteine through the conserved F or W. A D gene is named only where the DNA matches it firmly. A clone size is listed for some rows: how often the clone was seen (once, few, many), or a class if it is expanded.

j_call: TRBJ1-2
v_call: TRBV11-2
clone_size: .
d_call: .
cdr3_aa: CASSLDRGNYGYTF
cdr3_nt: TGTGCCAGCAGCTTAGACAGGGGAAACTATGGCTACACCTTC

j_call: TRBJ2-1
v_call: TRBV9
clone_size: .
d_call: TRBD2
cdr3_aa: CASSSGVAGGRGEQFF
cdr3_nt: TGTGCCAGCAGCTCGGGAGTAGCGGGGGGGCGCGGTGAGCAGTTCTTC

j_call: TRBJ2-7
v_call: TRBV9
clone_size: .
d_call: .
cdr3_aa: CASSLDAGTFTYEQYF
cdr3_nt: TGTGCCAGCAGCCTCGACGCCGGGACATTTACCTACGAGCAGTACTTC

j_call: TRBJ2-7
v_call: TRBV4-2
clone_size: .
d_call: TRBD2
cdr3_aa: CASSHARWGGNYEQYF
cdr3_nt: TGTGCCAGCAGCCATGCCCGGTGGGGGGGAAACTACGAGCAGTACTTC

j_call: TRBJ1-1
v_call: TRBV29-1
clone_size: .
d_call: .
cdr3_aa: CSVEAGRAEAFF
cdr3_nt: TGCAGCGTTGAAGCGGGGAGGGCTGAAGCTTTCTTT

j_call: TRBJ1-4
v_call: TRBV4-3
clone_size: .
d_call: TRBD1
cdr3_aa: CASSQVAQGNEKLFF
cdr3_nt: TGCGCCAGCAGCCAAGTCGCACAGGGGAATGAAAAACTGTTTTTT

j_call: TRBJ2-7
v_call: TRBV7-2
clone_size: .
d_call: TRBD1
cdr3_aa: CASSQRQGWYEQYF
cdr3_nt: TGTGCCAGCAGCCAACGACAGGGTTGGTACGAGCAGTACTTC

j_call: TRBJ2-7
v_call: TRBV6-1
clone_size: .
d_call: TRBD1
cdr3_aa: CASSEIRDSGPEQYF
cdr3_nt: TGTGCCAGCAGTGAAATCCGGGACAGCGGCCCCGAGCAGTACTTC

j_call: TRBJ2-5
v_call: TRBV5-4
clone_size: .
d_call: TRBD2
cdr3_aa: CACAWEGFQETQYF
cdr3_nt: TGTGCCTGCGCCTGGGAGGGGTTCCAAGAGACCCAGTACTTC

j_call: TRBJ2-2
v_call: TRBV25-1
clone_size: .
d_call: .
cdr3_aa: CASSVAGSNTGELFF
cdr3_nt: TGTGCCAGCAGTGTCGCAGGGTCGAACACCGGGGAGCTGTTTTTT

j_call: TRBJ2-5
v_call: TRBV6-6
clone_size: .
d_call: .
cdr3_aa: CASSYVALTTEETQYF
cdr3_nt: TGTGCCAGCAGTTACGTGGCCCTGACAACCGAAGAGACCCAGTACTTC

j_call: TRBJ1-4
v_call: TRBV6-6
clone_size: .
d_call: .
cdr3_aa: CASSYRYATNEKLFF
cdr3_nt: TGTGCCAGCAGTTATCGGTATGCAACTAATGAAAAACTGTTTTTT

j_call: TRBJ1-2
v_call: TRBV9
clone_size: .
d_call: TRBD1
cdr3_aa: CASSVARDREYGYTF
cdr3_nt: TGTGCCAGCAGCGTAGCTAGAGACAGGGAGTATGGCTACACCTTC

j_call: TRBJ2-7
v_call: TRBV7-9
clone_size: .
d_call: .
cdr3_aa: CASSYQGRPSYEQYF
cdr3_nt: TGTGCCAGCAGCTATCAGGGGCGTCCCTCCTACGAGCAGTACTTC

j_call: TRBJ1-1
v_call: TRBV14
clone_size: .
d_call: .
cdr3_aa: CASSQDTVGPEAFF
cdr3_nt: TGTGCCAGCAGCCAAGATACAGTAGGCCCTGAAGCTTTCTTT

j_call: TRBJ2-7
v_call: TRBV30
clone_size: once
d_call: .
cdr3_aa: CAWSGGGLSYEQYF
cdr3_nt: TGTGCCTGGAGTGGGGGGGGGCTTTCCTACGAGCAGTACTTC

j_call: TRBJ2-7
v_call: TRBV18
clone_size: .
d_call: .
cdr3_aa: CASSPRQGGRYEQYF
cdr3_nt: TGTGCCAGCTCACCACGACAGGGAGGTCGGTACGAGCAGTACTTC

j_call: TRBJ2-2
v_call: TRBV15
clone_size: .
d_call: .
cdr3_aa: CATSRTYSPGELFF
cdr3_nt: TGTGCCACCAGCAGAACCTATTCTCCCGGGGAGCTGTTTTTT

j_call: TRBJ1-2
v_call: TRBV27
clone_size: few
d_call: .
cdr3_aa: CASSPQQSGFYGYTF
cdr3_nt: TGTGCCAGCAGTCCCCAACAGAGTGGATTCTATGGCTACACCTTC

j_call: TRBJ1-3
v_call: TRBV21-1
clone_size: few
d_call: .
cdr3_aa: CASSTSAGNTIYF
cdr3_nt: TGTGCCAGCAGCACCAGCGCTGGAAACACCATATATTTT

j_call: TRBJ1-2
v_call: TRBV6-1
clone_size: .
d_call: .
cdr3_aa: CASRDMGLGTFGYTF
cdr3_nt: TGTGCCAGCAGAGATATGGGACTTGGAACCTTTGGCTACACCTTC

j_call: TRBJ2-1
v_call: TRBV30
clone_size: .
d_call: TRBD1
cdr3_aa: CAWSDRGPSYNEQFF
cdr3_nt: TGTGCCTGGAGTGACAGGGGACCCTCCTACAATGAGCAGTTCTTC

j_call: TRBJ2-7
v_call: TRBV6-5
clone_size: .
d_call: .
cdr3_aa: CASRRGYEQYF
cdr3_nt: TGTGCCAGCAGGAGGGGGTACGAGCAGTACTTC

j_call: TRBJ2-1
v_call: TRBV5-8
clone_size: .
d_call: .
cdr3_aa: CASSGGAGWYEQFF
cdr3_nt: TGTGCCAGCAGCGGTGGTGCGGGGTGGTATGAGCAGTTCTTC

j_call: TRBJ2-7
v_call: TRBV7-3
clone_size: .
d_call: .
cdr3_aa: CASSAGGGSSYEQYF
cdr3_nt: TGTGCCAGCAGCGCCGGAGGCGGCAGCTCCTACGAGCAGTACTTC